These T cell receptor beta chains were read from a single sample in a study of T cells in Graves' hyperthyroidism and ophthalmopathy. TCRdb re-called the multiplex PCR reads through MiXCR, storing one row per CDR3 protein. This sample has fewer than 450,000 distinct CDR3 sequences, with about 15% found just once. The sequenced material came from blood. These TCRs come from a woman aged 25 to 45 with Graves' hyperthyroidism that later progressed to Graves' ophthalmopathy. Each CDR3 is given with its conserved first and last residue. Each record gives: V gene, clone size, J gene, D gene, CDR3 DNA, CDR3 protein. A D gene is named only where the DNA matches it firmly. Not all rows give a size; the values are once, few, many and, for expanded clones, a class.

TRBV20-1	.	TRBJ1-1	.	TGCAGTGCCACCACCAGGGGCCTCACTGAAGCTTTCTTT	CSATTRGLTEAFF
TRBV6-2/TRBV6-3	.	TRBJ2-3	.	TGTGCCAGCAGTTACTCGACGACGCCCTCCAGCACAGATACGCAGTATTTT	CASSYSTTPSSTDTQYF
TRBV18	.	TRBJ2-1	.	TGTGCCAGCTCACTGCGGCGGGACTCGCAGACTCCCGAGCAGTTCTTC	CASSLRRDSQTPEQFF
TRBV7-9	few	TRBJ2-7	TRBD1	TGTGCCAGCAGCGCCCGGACAGGGGGCGCCTACGAGCAGTACTTC	CASSARTGGAYEQYF
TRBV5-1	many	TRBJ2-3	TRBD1	TGCGCCAGCAGCACTGGACAGGGCATTAGCACAGATACGCAGTATTTT	CASSTGQGISTDTQYF
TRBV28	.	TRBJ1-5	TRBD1	TGTGCCAGCAGTAACAGGGGGCGCGGTCAGCCCCAGCATTTT	CASSNRGRGQPQHF
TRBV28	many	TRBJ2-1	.	TGTGCCAGCAGTTTATTTGCGCACACAAGCTCCTACAATGAGCAGTTCTTC	CASSLFAHTSSYNEQFF
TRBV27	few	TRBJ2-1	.	TGTGCCAGCAACGAGGTGGCGGGACAACTCAATGAGCAGTTCTTC	CASNEVAGQLNEQFF
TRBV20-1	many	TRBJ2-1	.	TGCAGTGCTAGTCCGTCCCGGACCGATGAGCAGTTCTTC	CSASPSRTDEQFF
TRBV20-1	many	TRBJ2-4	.	TGCAGTGCTAGGGGTCAGCTCGAAAACATTCAGTACTTC	CSARGQLENIQYF
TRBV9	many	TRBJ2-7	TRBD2	TGTGCCAGCAGCGTAGCGGCTAGCGGGACCGACGAGCAGTACTTC	CASSVAASGTDEQYF
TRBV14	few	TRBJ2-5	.	TGTGCCAGCAGCCAATTCGTCCAGGAAGGGGCCCAGTACTTC	CASSQFVQEGAQYF
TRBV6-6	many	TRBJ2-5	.	TGTGCCAGCAGTTACTCGCAGTTGGAGAACCAAGAGACCCAGTACTTC	CASSYSQLENQETQYF
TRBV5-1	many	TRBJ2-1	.	TGCGCCAGCAACTTGGTGCTAGGGGCCGATGAGCAGTTCTTC	CASNLVLGADEQFF
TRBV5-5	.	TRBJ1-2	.	TGTGCCAGCAGCTTTATTTTAACGCGGGGCGCGTATGGCTACACCTTC	CASSFILTRGAYGYTF
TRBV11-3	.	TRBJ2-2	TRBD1	TGTGCCAGCACCTCAATTCTGGGACAGGGGTACACCGGGGAGCTGTTTTTT	CASTSILGQGYTGELFF
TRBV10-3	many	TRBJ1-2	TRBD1	TGTGCCAGTAACAAACAGGGGAACTATGGCTACACCTTC	CASNKQGNYGYTF
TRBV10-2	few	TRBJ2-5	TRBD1	TGCGCCAGCAGTAGAGACAGGGACCAAGAGACCCAGTACTTC	CASSRDRDQETQYF
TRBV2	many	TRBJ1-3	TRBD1	TGTGCCAGCAGTGCGAGGCGGTGGGATTCGCCGGGACAGAGCTCTGGAAACACCATATATTTT	CASSARRWDSPGQSSGNTIYF
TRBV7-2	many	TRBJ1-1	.	TGTGCCAGCAGCTCAGAGAACACTGAAGCTTTCTTT	CASSSENTEAFF
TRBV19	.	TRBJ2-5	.	TGTGCCAGTAGTATCGACCGGATTACACTCCACTTC	CASSIDRITLHF
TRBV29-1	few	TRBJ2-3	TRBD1	TGCAGCGGCCACAGGGGGAGCACAGATACGCAGTATTTT	CSGHRGSTDTQYF
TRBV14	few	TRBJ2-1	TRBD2	TGTGCCAGCAGCCAAGGGACTGGCGGGAGGGCGACGAATGAGCAGTTCTTC	CASSQGTGGRATNEQFF
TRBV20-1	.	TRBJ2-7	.	TGCAGTGCTAGAGTGGCGGTGCGGGAAAGAAGTTCATACGAGCAGTACTTC	CSARVAVRERSSYEQYF
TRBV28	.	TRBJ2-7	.	TGTGCCAGCATAGGGTCGACTAGTCTAATTGTTTTTTTC	CASIGSTSLIVFF
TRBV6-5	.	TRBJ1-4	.	TGTGCCAGCAGTTCCGTAGCCGGTAAACTGTTTTTT	CASSSVAGKLFF
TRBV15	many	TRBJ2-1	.	TGTGCCACCGGGCTAGCAGGTTACCAAGAGCAGTTCTTC	CATGLAGYQEQFF
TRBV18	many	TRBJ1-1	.	TGTGCCAGCTCACCACGGCTGGACGGAGGGAACACTGAAGCTTTCTTT	CASSPRLDGGNTEAFF
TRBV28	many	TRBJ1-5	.	TGTGCCAGCAGTACCGGGGGGAGGCAGCCCCAGCATTTT	CASSTGGRQPQHF
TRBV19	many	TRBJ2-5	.	TGTGCCAGTAGTAAAGGGAGGGAGACCCAGTACTTC	CASSKGRETQYF
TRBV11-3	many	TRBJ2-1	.	TGTGCCAGCAGTTTCGACGCTGGGGGGAATGAGCAGTTCTTC	CASSFDAGGNEQFF
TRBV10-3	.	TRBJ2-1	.	TGTGCCATCTCTGCCCGGGGTCATGAGCAGTTCTTC	CAISARGHEQFF
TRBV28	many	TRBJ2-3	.	TGTGCCAGCAGTTTCCCCAGGGGCCGGAGCACAGATACGCAGTATTTT	CASSFPRGRSTDTQYF
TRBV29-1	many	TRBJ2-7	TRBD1	TGCAGCGGCTCAGGACAGGGAGGCGAGCAGTACTTC	CSGSGQGGEQYF
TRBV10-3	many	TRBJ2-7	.	TGTGCCATCAGTGAGTCCGGCCAGGCCTCCGAGCAGTACTTC	CAISESGQASEQYF
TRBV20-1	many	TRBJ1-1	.	TGCAGTGCTAGTGGGAGTGGGGGTTCGGAAGCTTTCTTT	CSASGSGGSEAFF
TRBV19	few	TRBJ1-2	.	TGTGCCAGTAGTATAGTTGGGTCGGGCTATGGCTACACCTTC	CASSIVGSGYGYTF
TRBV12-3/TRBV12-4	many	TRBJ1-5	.	TGTGCCAGCAGTTTTGGGGGGACGGATAATCAGCCCCAGCATTTT	CASSFGGTDNQPQHF
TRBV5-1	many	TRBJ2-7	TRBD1	TGCGCCAGCAGCCGACCGGGACAGGGGGGAAACGAGCAGTACTTC	CASSRPGQGGNEQYF
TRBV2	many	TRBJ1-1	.	TGTGCCAGCAGGAACCGGGACTCGACTGAAGCTTTCTTT	CASRNRDSTEAFF
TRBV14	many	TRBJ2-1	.	TGTGCCAGCAGCCGACTCTACAATGAGCAGTTCTTC	CASSRLYNEQFF